Following are 31 T cell receptor beta chains from one sample sequenced in a study of T cells in Graves' hyperthyroidism and ophthalmopathy. Regions amplified from RNA transcripts were the TCR beta CDR3 regions. The HTBI primer set drove a first-round RT-PCR of the TCR CDR3. A single record per CDR3 protein comes from TCRdb applying MiXCR to the multiplex PCR reads. The sample lists fewer than 450,000 distinct CDR3 sequences, about a sixth occurring once. Material for sequencing was blood. The receptors derive from a woman aged 25 to 39 with Graves' hyperthyroidism that later progressed to Graves' ophthalmopathy.

This clonotype was picked up many times. The rearrangement links TRBV29-1 to TRBJ1-2; TRBD1 might be the D (6 bases). Per the germline V gene, CDR1 is SQVTM and CDR2 is ANQGSEA. The CDR3 covers 13 residues. Trimming pared 7 bases from V and 4 bases from J, leaving 16 bases between. CDR3 DNA sequence: TGCAGCGCGGGTATGGGGGGCGCCTATGGCTACACCTTC. Protein product: CSAGMGGAYGYTF.

The V and J genes are TRBV20-1 and TRBJ2-1, with D possibly matching TRBD1 (5 bases). The V end was cut by 0 bases, the J end by 6 bases, with 15 bases between. Germline CDR1 and CDR2: DFQATT and SNEGSKA (reference sequence). The CDR3 has 15 amino acids. CDR3 coding DNA: TGCAGTGCTAGAGATGGGGTTCAGGGTGGCAATGAGCAGTTCTTC. This codes for CSARDGVQGGNEQFF.

This clonotype was recorded a few times. The chain employs TRBV19 and TRBJ1-1; D is ambiguous. Germline V gene data show CDR1 as LNHDA and CDR2 as SQIVND (reference sequence). V was shortened by 10 bases and J by 1 base, with 10 bases between the two germline ends. The CDR3 extends over 12 amino acids. The CDR3 loop is CATESRNTEAFF. The DNA of the CDR3 is TGTGCCACCGAGAGTAGGAACACTGAAGCTTTCTTT.

V and J are TRBV3-1 and TRBJ2-1; 11 positions match TRBD2. This CDR3 is 15 amino acids long. Trimming at V came to 4 bases and at J to 6 bases, leaving 5 bases not matched to a gene. The germline CDR1 and CDR2 sequences are LGHDT and YNNKEL (reference sequence). Here the CDR3 reads CASSRLAGHGNEQFF. DNA for the CDR3: TGTGCCAGCAGCCGACTAGCGGGACACGGCAATGAGCAGTTCTTC.

The genes are TRBV5-1 and TRBJ2-2, with 10 positions matching TRBD1. With V trimmed by 3 bases and J by 5 bases, 1 base remained unmatched. Looked up from germline, CDR1 is SGHRS and CDR2 is YFSETQ. This CDR3 region has 14 residues. Here the CDR3 DNA reads TGCGCCAGCAGCTGGGGACAGGGGACCGGGGAGCTGTTTTTT. As protein: CASSWGQGTGELFF.

There are many counts of this clonotype. This chain connects TRBV20-1 to TRBJ2-7; maybe TRBD2 (5 bases). Germline V gene sequence: CDR1 DFQATT, CDR2 SNEGSKA (reference sequence). This CDR3 comprises 12 residues. V lost 1 base and J 2 bases, leaving 6 bases between the germline ends. The DNA for the CDR3 is TGCAGTGCTAGAGCCGGGGCCTACGAGCAGTACTTC. Its protein is CSARAGAYEQYF.

Ten or more counts support this clonotype. The chain is built from TRBV7-9 and TRBJ2-5; 8 bases are shared with TRBD1. This CDR3 contains 16 residues. Germline assignment: CDR1 SEHNR and CDR2 FQNEAQ (reference sequence). Trimming at V came to 6 bases and at J to 3 bases, leaving 12 bases not matched to a gene. The CDR3 here is CASRGTLGQAKETQYF. CDR3 in DNA: TGTGCCAGCAGAGGTACCCTGGGACAGGCGAAAGAGACCCAGTACTTC.

This clonotype was picked up many times. A read error may produce the germline difference seen at one junction end. The chain has TRBV12-3 or TRBV12-4 and TRBJ2-5; the D is unclear. The CDR3 contains 13 residues. The CDR3 sequence is CASSPASLENQYF. CDR3 nucleotide sequence: TGTGCCAGCAGTCCCGCGAGCTTGGAGAACCAGTACTTC.

Ten or more counts support this clonotype. This chain joins TRBV6-1 and TRBJ2-3; 9 bases are a match to TRBD1. Unmatched junction bases numbered 11, after V lost 4 bases and J lost 0 bases. The germline CDR1 and CDR2 sequences are MNHNS and SASEGT. CDR3 length: 18 residues. Here the CDR3 DNA reads TGTGCCAGCAGTGGTTCGACAGGGGGAATATGGAGCACAGATACGCAGTATTTT. It yields the protein CASSGSTGGIWSTDTQYF.

This clonotype has ten or more counts. CDR3 nucleotides: TGTGCCACCAGCAGGAATGGACAGGGAGTGAACTATGGCTACACCTTC. Protein: CATSRNGQGVNYGYTF. The chain links TRBV15 to TRBJ1-2, with 8 nucleotides matching TRBD1. Germline values: CDR1 LNHNV, CDR2 YYDKDF (reference sequence). V lost 3 bases to trimming and J lost 2 bases; unmatched junction nucleotides: 8. This CDR3 comprises 16 residues.

This clonotype was counted ten times or more. V and J are TRBV18 and TRBJ1-4; possibly TRBD1 for D (5 bases). Deletions cut 0 bases from V and 4 bases from J, with 9 bases between. The V gene's germline CDR1 is KGHSH and CDR2 LQKENI. The length of the CDR3 is 15 residues. The CDR3 bases are TGTGCCAGCTCACCACCCTCAGGGAGTAATGAAAAACTGTTTTTT. It is translated as CASSPPSGSNEKLFF.

In its sample, this clonotype was seen many times. The chain employs TRBV2 and TRBJ1-2; 10 bases map to TRBD1. This CDR3 is 13 amino acids long. Germline CDR1 reads SNHLY; CDR2 reads FYNNEI. V shed 8 bases, J shed 3 bases, and the junction held 3 bases outside the gene matches. CDR3 DNA: TGTGCCAGCTCCGGACAGGGGGACTATGGCTACACCTTC. Translation: CASSGQGDYGYTF.

A few counts support this clonotype. This chain links TRBV28 with TRBJ2-3; 10 nucleotides agree with TRBD2. Looked up from germline, CDR1 is MDHEN and CDR2 is SYDVKM. CDR3 size: 21 residues. The junction had 21 bases not matched to a gene; V was cut back by 4 bases and J by 2 bases. The CDR3 nucleotides read TGTGCCAGCAGTTCCCCGATGAGAACTAGCGGGAACGAAAAAGCCACAGATACGCAGTATTTT. The encoded protein is CASSSPMRTSGNEKATDTQYF. Together with reference TRBV28 and TRBJ2-3, the CDR3 gives the full variable domain: DVKVTQSSRYLVKRTGEKVFLECVQDMDHENMFWYRQDPGLGLRLIYFSYDVKMKEKGDIPEGYSVSREKKERFSLILESASTNQTSMYLCASSSPMRTSGNEKATDTQYFGPGTRLTVL.

This clonotype was counted ten times or more. The CDR3 coding sequence is TGTGCCAGCAACCGGGCGGCGGGATTGAACTATGGCTACACCTTC. Its translation is CASNRAAGLNYGYTF. V is TRBV6-1 and J is TRBJ1-2; D gene unclear. The V gene lost 7 bases and the J gene lost 2 bases, with 17 bases spanning the gap. The CDR3 contains 15 residues. From germline, CDR1 is MNHNS and CDR2 SASEGT.

The chain uses TRBV5-1 and TRBJ2-3; D ambiguous. The germline V and J ends were trimmed by 7 bases and 0 bases, with 9 bases remaining between them. Germline lookup yields CDR1 SGHRS and CDR2 YFSETQ. The CDR3 is 13 residues long. This CDR3 is CASGAPSTDTQYF. In DNA form, the CDR3 reads TGCGCCAGCGGAGCGCCTAGCACAGATACGCAGTATTTT.

This clonotype appeared many times. The chain combines TRBV6-1 with TRBJ1-3; no clear D. CDR3 length equals 13 residues. V lost 11 bases and J 0 bases, leaving 11 bases between the germline ends. Germline V gives CDR1 MNHNS, CDR2 SASEGT. The CDR3 here is CAGRQSSGNTIYF. As DNA, the CDR3 is TGTGCCGGTAGGCAGAGCTCTGGAAACACCATATATTTT.

The rearrangement uses TRBV6-1 and TRBJ2-2; D call uncertain. The CDR3 length is 14 residues. Trimming stripped 5 bases from V and 7 bases from J, with 14 bases between. Germline V lookup: CDR1 MNHNS, CDR2 SASEGT. For the CDR3, the DNA is TGTGCCAGCAGTTCCGGATTTAAGATCGGGGAGCTGTTTTTT. It yields the protein CASSSGFKIGELFF.

This clonotype was observed at least ten times. The V gene is TRBV11-3, the J gene TRBJ2-1, with D possibly being TRBD1 (5 bases). V was shortened by 10 bases and J by 10 bases, with 5 bases between the two germline ends. This CDR3 is built from 8 residues. Germline-derived CDR1 and CDR2 are SGHNT and YENEEA. The CDR3 bases are TGTGCCACAGGGGAGCAGTTCTTC. The encoded protein is CATGEQFF. Full variable domain (missing parts from reference TRBV11-3 and TRBJ2-1): EAGVVQSPRYKIIEKKQPVAFWCNPISGHNTLYWYLQNLGQGPELLIRYENEEAVDDSQLPKDRFSAERLKGVDSTLKIQPAELGDSAVYLCATGEQFFGPGTRLTVL.

This clonotype has at least ten counts. The CDR3 bases are TGTGCCAGCAGTTTTGCGGGGGCGGACACCGGGGAGCTGTTTTTT. It codes for CASSFAGADTGELFF. V is TRBV28 and J is TRBJ2-2, with D possibly matching TRBD2 (7 bases). The CDR3 runs to 15 residues. Germline V gene data show CDR1 as MDHEN and CDR2 as SYDVKM. The germline V and J ends were trimmed by 3 bases and 3 bases, with 11 bases remaining between them.

This chain links TRBV10-3 with TRBJ2-1; D is possibly TRBD1 or TRBD2 (5 bases each). The V gene's germline CDR1 is ENHRY and CDR2 SYGVKD. V lost 4 bases and J 7 bases, leaving 20 bases between the germline ends. The CDR3 runs to 16 residues. CDR3 nucleotide sequence: TGTGCCATCAGTGGTTCGGGGCAGGGTTCAAGAAATGAGCAGTTCTTC. It encodes CAISGSGQGSRNEQFF.

This clonotype showed up many times. This chain joins TRBV6-1 and TRBJ2-2, with D perhaps TRBD1 (6 bases). Trimming left V 5 bases short and J 9 bases short, with 13 bases between. The germline V gene encodes CDR1 MNHNS and CDR2 SASEGT. The CDR3 totals 13 residues. The CDR3 spells CASSYQGSRELFF. The CDR3 DNA follows: TGTGCCAGCAGTTACCAGGGGAGTAGGGAGCTGTTTTTT.

The V call is TRBV20-1, the J call TRBJ2-5; TRBD2 agrees at 10 bases. This CDR3 comprises 17 residues. V gave up 1 base and J gave up 0 bases; unmatched junction bases: 8. From germline, CDR1 is DFQATT and CDR2 SNEGSKA (reference sequence). DNA of the CDR3: TGCAGTGCTAGAGCCCGCCGACTAGCGGGCCACCAAGAGACCCAGTACTTC. As protein: CSARARRLAGHQETQYF.

In this sample, this clonotype turned up a few times. The V and J genes are TRBV2 and TRBJ1-4; tentative D call: TRBD1 (6 bases). This CDR3 has 14 residues. Germline V lookup: CDR1 SNHLY, CDR2 FYNNEI. The germline V and J ends were trimmed by 8 bases and 7 bases, with 17 bases remaining between them. CDR3 nucleotides: TGTGCCAGCCAACGGCAGGGGATCTCTGAAAAACTGTTTTTT. This sequence encodes CASQRQGISEKLFF.

This clonotype was counted between two and nine times. The genes are TRBV7-9 and TRBJ1-1; unclear D gene. The CDR3 has 11 amino acids. Germline-derived CDR1 and CDR2 are SEHNR and FQNEAQ (reference sequence). With 8 bases removed from V and 1 base from J, the gap between germline ends came to 5 bases. In DNA, the CDR3 is TGTGCCAGCGGAGAGAACACTGAAGCTTTCTTT. Residues: CASGENTEAFF.

This clonotype occurred a few times. V is TRBV6-1 and J is TRBJ1-1; D is ambiguous. This CDR3 spans 13 amino acids. CDR1 and CDR2 (germline): MNHNS, SASEGT. The ends were cut back, 1 base at V and 8 bases at J, with 11 bases in the middle. The CDR3 bases are TGTGCCAGCAGTGAAGTAGTTAGCAAAGAAGCTTTCTTT. It is translated as CASSEVVSKEAFF.

This clonotype was counted only a few times. V and J are TRBV5-4 and TRBJ1-6; 8 nucleotides align to TRBD1. The CDR3 length is 14 residues. The V segment lost 5 bases and the J segment 10 bases; nucleotides outside the gene matches: 8. Germline-derived CDR1 and CDR2 are SGHNT and YYREEE (reference sequence). The CDR3 sequence: CASRSGTGRSPLHF. CDR3 sequence (DNA): TGTGCCAGCAGGTCCGGGACAGGCCGATCACCCCTCCACTTT.

This clonotype was picked up a small number of times. This rearrangement joins TRBV13 to TRBJ2-1; 13 bases agree with TRBD2. The germline gives CDR1 PRHDT, CDR2 FYEKMQ (reference sequence). The CDR3 contains 13 residues. After removal of 4 bases from V and 11 bases from J, the junction contained 2 bases not matched to a gene. DNA for the CDR3: TGTGCCAGCAGCTCGGGACTAGCGGGGAAGCAGTTCTTC. Its translation: CASSSGLAGKQFF.

This clonotype was seen ten or more times. The chain recombines TRBV12-3 or TRBV12-4 with TRBJ2-3; D is unclear. The CDR3 spans 17 residues. V lost 6 bases and J lost 0, with 19 bases in between. Here the CDR3 reads CASSIRLTRLSTDTQYF. In DNA, the CDR3 is TGTGCCAGCAGCATTCGACTGACGCGCCTTAGCACAGATACGCAGTATTTT.

This clonotype was detected only a few times. The CDR3 loop reads CASSLQGSYQETQYF. In nucleotides, the CDR3 is TGTGCCAGCAGCTTGCAGGGCTCGTACCAAGAGACCCAGTACTTC. The chain combines TRBV28 with TRBJ2-5; D is possibly TRBD1 (5 bases). The germline V gene encodes CDR1 MDHEN and CDR2 SYDVKM. CDR3 length: 15 residues. Deletions cut 6 bases from V and 0 bases from J, with 14 bases between.

This clonotype was seen ten or more times. The rearrangement links TRBV7-9 to TRBJ2-7, with D unclear. Trimming left V 0 bases short and J 0 bases short, with 9 bases between. Looked up from germline, CDR1 is SEHNR and CDR2 is FQNEAQ (reference sequence). The CDR3 has 15 amino acids. The CDR3 DNA reads as TGTGCCAGCAGCTTAGCCGGGCGCGCCTCCTACGAGCAGTACTTC. Its translation is CASSLAGRASYEQYF.

This chain uses TRBV5-1 with TRBJ2-2, with TRBD2 matching 8 bases. This CDR3 contains 14 residues. Germline CDR1 is SGHRS and CDR2 is YFSETQ. After removal of 1 base from V and 6 bases from J, the junction contained 2 bases not matched to a gene. The CDR3 coding sequence is TGCGCCAGCAGCTTGACTAGCGGTCCCGGGGAGCTGTTTTTT. Translation gives CASSLTSGPGELFF.